This T cell receptor beta chain stems from a study of identical twins. Concerning this clonotype: Its antigen is not known.

Findings and caveats of the study: Among beta out-of-frame sequences, excess sharing between twins appeared weaker.

Addition of a universal primer site occurred through template switching, and cDNA carried unique molecular identifiers. TCRdb recomputed calls from the 5' RACE reads with MiXCR, one row per CDR3 protein. The data show 450,000 or so distinct CDR3 sequences, with 13% to 15% seen just once and more than 0.5% held by the top ten. Everyone who donated was a healthy Caucasian. The CDR3 spans 15 residues. V lost 6 bases to trimming and J lost 5 bases, with 17 bases between them. Per germline, CDR1 MNHNS and CDR2 SASEGT. This same sample was also part of a study on yellow fever vaccine responses in identical twins.

The clonotype was recovered from a woman aged 18-30 years in good health. Sequencing input: CD4+ T cells sorted from blood. The chain combines TRBV6-1 with TRBJ1-5; D may be TRBD1 (6 bases). DNA of the CDR3: TGTGCCAGCAGGCCGCGTACAGGGACCGATCAGCCCCAGCATTTT. Translation: CASRPRTGTDQPQHF.